The source of this TCR beta chain is a study of blood T cell repertoires in COVID-19. Background on the study: COVID-19 samples, acute and convalescent, were from the United States, Italy and Spain. The analysed material was cDNA or gDNA that came from T cells, B-cell-depleted T cells, or PBMCs.

Seattle enrolled patients during active infection and tracked them longitudinally. Under the authors' procedure: Estimates of nucleated cell counts were drawn from the amplification of reference gene primers. Sequencing was performed with immunoSEQ multiplex PCR; in TCRdb, only in-frame clones are kept and a portion is missing. The V and J calls and the clone size are those of that table, but D and trimming were determined from the DNA. The sample has some 180,000 clones, more than 80% seen once. CDR1 is LGHDT and CDR2 is YNNKEL in the germline V gene (reference sequence). The V end lost 4 bases, the J end lost 3 bases, and 15 bases lay between the germline ends. The CDR3 has 15 residues.

This sequence joins TRBV3-1 (or the pseudogene TRBV3-2) and TRBJ1-1, with a tentative D call TRBD1 (5 bases). The specimen was peripheral blood. The clonotype was recovered from a woman aged 40 to 50 with COVID-19, enrolled during active disease. The CDR3 protein is CASSRPRGEYTEAFF. The DNA for the CDR3 is TGTGCCAGCAGCCGCCCACGGGGGGAGTACACTGAAGCTTTCTTT.